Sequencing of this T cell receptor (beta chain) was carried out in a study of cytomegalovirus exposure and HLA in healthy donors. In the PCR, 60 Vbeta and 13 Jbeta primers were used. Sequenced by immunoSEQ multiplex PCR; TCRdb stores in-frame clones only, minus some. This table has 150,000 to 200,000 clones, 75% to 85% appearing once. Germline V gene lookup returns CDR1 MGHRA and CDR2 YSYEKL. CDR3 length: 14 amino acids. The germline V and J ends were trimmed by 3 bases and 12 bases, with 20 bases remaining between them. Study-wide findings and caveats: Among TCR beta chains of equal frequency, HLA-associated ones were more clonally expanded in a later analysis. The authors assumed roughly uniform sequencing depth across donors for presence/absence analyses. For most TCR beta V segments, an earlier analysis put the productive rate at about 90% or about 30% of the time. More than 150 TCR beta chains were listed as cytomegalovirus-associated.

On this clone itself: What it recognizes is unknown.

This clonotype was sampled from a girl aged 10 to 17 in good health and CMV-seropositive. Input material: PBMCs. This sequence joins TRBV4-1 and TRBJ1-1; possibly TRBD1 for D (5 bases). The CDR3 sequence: CASSHAGTPNDPFF. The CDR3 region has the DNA TGCGCCAGCAGCCATGCCGGGACTCCCAACGACCCTTTCTTT.